Detailed here is one TCR beta chain. These data come from a study of CD8 T cells in Susac syndrome. In blood CD8+ and CD4+ T cells, TCR beta underwent sequencing. The CDR3 runs to 13 residues. Trimming took off 6 bases at V and 1 base at J, with 12 bases between the two ends. Germline assignment: CDR1 DFQATT and CDR2 SNEGSKA (reference sequence). It was with random hexamers that roughly 0.5 to 1 ug RNA was reverse transcribed. The authors amplified TCR beta CDR3 across 54 Vbeta and 13 Jbeta using immunoSEQ multiplex PCR. TCRdb redid the calling of the immunoSEQ multiplex PCR reads with MiXCR, one entry per CDR3 protein. This sample has a few hundred thousand distinct CDR3 sequences, with 94% found just once.

Sequences were obtained from CD4+ T cells from PBMCs. This chain connects TRBV20-1 to TRBJ1-1; weak D call: TRBD1 (6 bases). The source of this sequence is a human donor with Susac syndrome. The CDR3 here is CSAKTGQNTEAFF. CDR3 nucleotide sequence: TGCAGTGCGAAGACAGGACAGAACACTGAAGCTTTCTTT.